One TCR beta chain is described in this entry. The data originate from a study of blood T cell repertoires in COVID-19. Whole-study context: Acute and convalescent COVID-19 samples came from the United States, Italy and Spain. Sources were T cells, B-cell-depleted T cells, or PBMCs; the material itself was cDNA or gDNA.

Original data processing: Amplification with reference gene primers provided the estimates of nucleated cell counts. Sequenced by immunoSEQ multiplex PCR; TCRdb stores in-frame clones only, minus some. V and J calls and clone size are those listed in that table; D and trimming were worked out from the DNA. Altogether several thousand clones are present, 80% to 85% being singletons, with the ten largest covering about a tenth. The V gene end was trimmed by 4 bases and the J gene end by 2 bases; junction bases not matched to a gene: 4. The CDR3 runs 15 residues. Germline CDR1 is GTSNPN and CDR2 is SVGIG (reference sequence).

This chain links TRBV30 with TRBJ2-2, with 10 positions matching TRBD2. The sample taken for sequencing was peripheral blood. The sequence derives from a human donor in a cohort sampled during active COVID-19. The CDR3 spells CAWTRTSGNTGELFF. CDR3 in DNA: TGTGCCTGGACGCGGACTAGCGGAAACACCGGGGAGCTGTTTTTT.